This entry describes one T cell receptor beta chain. Its target is not known. TCRdb passed the RT-PCR reads through MiXCR, listing each CDR3 protein once. The sample lists 450,000 to 550,000 distinct CDR3 sequences; roughly 27% were seen once. The ends were cut back, 3 bases at V and 2 bases at J, with 14 bases in the middle. The CDR3 sequence is 16 residues long. Looked up from germline, CDR1 is KGHDR and CDR2 is SFDVKD. This entry is derived from a study of response to subunit inactivated influenza vaccine. Regarding the study as a whole: Authors suggested that a seasonal influenza vaccination recruits few new T cells each time.

Here the sequenced sample was CD4+ T cells sorted from PBMCs, taken roughly 5 days after vaccination. This TCR was sampled from a middle-aged man who received an inactivated influenza vaccine. This rearrangement joins TRBV24-1 to TRBJ2-3; D is possibly TRBD1 (6 bases). CDR3 nucleotides: TGTGCCACCAGTGATCCACAGGGAAGCTCCACAGATACGCAGTATTTT. Its translation is CATSDPQGSSTDTQYF.